The 27 T cell receptor beta chains listed next were all sequenced from one sample in a study of blood T cell repertoires in COVID-19. Generated by immunoSEQ multiplex PCR, the TCRdb table keeps only in-frame clones and is missing some. The sample shows around 28,000 clones, 89% of them seen only once. The sample consisted of peripheral blood. These receptors were taken from a man of 80 years or more with acute or convalescent COVID-19.

This chain connects TRBV18 to TRBJ2-7; TRBD2 aligns across 9 bases. V lost 2 bases and J lost 5; bases outside the gene matches: 7. The CDR3 consists of 15 residues. CDR1 and CDR2 from the germline V gene are KGHSH and LQKENI. The CDR3 reads CASSPGGAGGDEQYF. The DNA for the CDR3 is TGTGCCAGCTCACCAGGAGGAGCGGGGGGCGACGAGCAGTACTTC.

This clone showed up just a few times. The rearrangement joins TRBV9 to TRBJ2-2; D call uncertain. V was pared by 0 bases and J by 7 bases, with 13 bases between. The CDR3 has 15 residues. Germline CDR1 reads SGDLS; CDR2 reads YYNGEE. The CDR3 nucleotides read TGTGCCAGCAGCGTAGCTCCTACCTCGGGCGGGGAGCTGTTTTTT. This gives the protein CASSVAPTSGGELFF.

The chain carries TRBV3-1 (or the pseudogene TRBV3-2) and TRBJ1-6; D is uncertain. Looked up from germline, CDR1 is LGHDT and CDR2 is YNNKEL (reference sequence). The CDR3 has 15 residues. The V gene lost 0 bases and the J gene lost 4 bases, with 7 bases spanning the gap. The CDR3: CASSQDRNYNSPLHF. In DNA, the CDR3 is TGTGCCAGCAGCCAAGATAGAAATTATAATTCACCCCTCCACTTT.

The chain recombines TRBV13 with TRBJ2-7, with a possible D match to TRBD1 (5 bases). The length of the CDR3 is 15 residues. The V end lost 4 bases, the J end lost 6 bases, and 19 bases lay between the germline ends. Germline V gene lookup returns CDR1 PRHDT and CDR2 FYEKMQ (reference sequence). CDR3: CASSSTRLKGSEQYF. The CDR3, as DNA: TGTGCCAGCAGCTCAACCCGCCTGAAGGGGTCCGAGCAGTACTTC. The full variable domain, its missing parts supplied by reference TRBV13 and TRBJ2-7, is AAGVIQSPRHLIKEKRETATLKCYPIPRHDTVYWYQQGPGQDPQFLISFYEKMQSDKGSIPDRFSAQQFSDYHSELNMSSLELGDSALYFCASSSTRLKGSEQYFGPGTRLTVT.

CDR3 residues: CASSQGGETQYF. Here the CDR3 DNA reads TGTGCCAGCAGCCAAGGAGGGGAGACCCAGTACTTC. The rearrangement links TRBV3-1 (or the pseudogene TRBV3-2) to TRBJ2-5; D may be TRBD2 (5 bases). Germline CDR1 is LGHDT and CDR2 is YNNKEL (reference sequence). The CDR3 covers 12 residues. Trimming took 1 base from V and 5 from J, leaving 5 bases between them.

The sample holds one count of this clone. The chain carries TRBV18 and TRBJ2-2, with 7 bases that match TRBD1. There are 16 residues in the CDR3. Germline CDR1 and CDR2: KGHSH and LQKENI. V lost 0 bases and J lost 1; bases outside the gene matches: 2. CDR3 sequence: CASSPPRGLNTGELFF. The CDR3 DNA sequence: TGTGCCAGCTCACCACCGAGGGGGCTGAACACCGGGGAGCTGTTTTTT.

This clone was seen only once. The chain joins TRBV29-1 to TRBJ2-7, with 8 nucleotides matching TRBD1. The CDR3 totals 15 residues. The trim removed 2 bases at V and 4 bases at J, leaving 10 bases unmatched. CDR1 SQVTM and CDR2 ANQGSEA come from the germline V gene. Here the CDR3 DNA reads TGCAGCGTTGAAATCCCCCGGGACAGGCTGTACGAGCAGTACTTC. Amino acids: CSVEIPRDRLYEQYF.

The gene calls are TRBV11-2 and TRBJ2-1; no reliable D call. Germline lookup yields CDR1 SGHAT and CDR2 FQNNGV. With 0 bases removed from V and 8 bases from J, the gap between germline ends came to 8 bases. This CDR3 has 13 residues. The CDR3 nucleotides are TGTGCCAGCAGCTTAGATAGGCAGGATGAGCAGTTCTTC. It encodes CASSLDRQDEQFF. Supplemented by reference TRBV11-2 and TRBJ2-1, the full variable domain reads EAGVAQSPRYKIIEKRQSVAFWCNPISGHATLYWYQQILGQGPKLLIQFQNNGVVDDSQLPKDRFSAERLKGVDSTLKIQPAKLEDSAVYLCASSLDRQDEQFFGPGTRLTVL.

This chain uses TRBV19 with TRBJ1-5; D is unclear. This CDR3 comprises 16 residues. Per the germline V gene, CDR1 is LNHDA and CDR2 is SQIVND (reference sequence). Deletions cut 7 bases from V and 0 bases from J, with 16 bases between. The CDR3 coding sequence is TGTGCCAGTAACCGTAGAGCGGAAGATAGCAATCAGCCCCAGCATTTT. This encodes CASNRRAEDSNQPQHF.

The chain recombines TRBV5-1 with TRBJ2-7, with D tentatively TRBD1 (6 bases). The CDR3 length is 13 residues. Germline CDR1 reads SGHRS; CDR2 reads YFSETQ. V was trimmed by 4 bases and J by 3 bases, leaving 11 bases between them. This CDR3 is CASSRIGGYEQYF. The CDR3 region has the DNA TGCGCCAGCAGCCGTATAGGGGGCTACGAGCAGTACTTC.

The rearrangement links TRBV19 to TRBJ1-2, with unresolved D. This CDR3 has 15 residues. CDR1 and CDR2 (germline): LNHDA, SQIVND (reference sequence). V was cut by 5 bases and J by 4 bases, with 17 bases left in between. The CDR3, as DNA: TGTGCCAGTAGTCGGAGTGGAGGGTTTAGCTATGGCTACACCTTC. This encodes CASSRSGGFSYGYTF.

V and J are TRBV5-4 and TRBJ2-3, with a possible D match to TRBD2 (6 bases). V was clipped by 0 bases and J by 0 bases, with 11 bases between them. Germline assignment: CDR1 SGHNT and CDR2 YYREEE (reference sequence). There are 16 residues in the CDR3. CDR3 nucleotides: TGTGCCAGCAGCTTGGTTGCGGGACTCAGCACAGATACGCAGTATTTT. Protein product: CASSLVAGLSTDTQYF.

This rearrangement joins TRBV7-9 to TRBJ2-1; D remains ambiguous. The CDR3 is 12 residues long. Trimming shortened V by 2 bases and J by 7 bases, and 6 bases separated the two germline ends. CDR1 and CDR2 (germline): SEHNR, FQNEAQ (reference sequence). The CDR3 sequence is CASSLSKNEQFF. In DNA, the CDR3 is TGTGCCAGCAGCTTATCAAAAAATGAGCAGTTCTTC.

The chain uses TRBV5-1 and TRBJ1-1; unclear D gene. Per germline, CDR1 SGHRS and CDR2 YFSETQ. The germline V and J ends were trimmed by 0 bases and 5 bases, with 5 bases remaining between them. This CDR3 spans 12 amino acids. The CDR3 DNA sequence: TGCGCCAGCAGCTTGGATCATACTGAAGCTTTCTTT. It is translated as CASSLDHTEAFF.

This rearrangement joins TRBV19 to TRBJ1-5, with TRBD1 matching 9 bases. J was trimmed by 4 bases and V by 6 bases; bases with no gene match: 7. The CDR3 loop spans 15 amino acids. Germline V lookup: CDR1 LNHDA, CDR2 SQIVND (reference sequence). The CDR3 sequence: CASRLGQGGNQPQHF. CDR3 sequence (DNA): TGTGCCAGTAGATTGGGACAGGGAGGGAATCAGCCCCAGCATTTT. The full variable domain, rest sourced from reference TRBV19 and TRBJ1-5, is DGGITQSPKYLFRKEGQNVTLSCEQNLNHDAMYWYRQDPGQGLRLIYYSQIVNDFQKGDIAEGYSVSREKKESFPLTVTSAQKNPTAFYLCASRLGQGGNQPQHFGDGTRLSIL.

V and J are TRBV14 and TRBJ1-6; D call uncertain. The V gene lost 1 base and the J gene lost 7 bases, with 17 bases spanning the gap. Germline loops: CDR1 SGHDN, CDR2 FVKESK. The CDR3 runs to 17 residues. CDR3: CASSQGSGAARNSPLHF. DNA of the CDR3: TGTGCCAGCAGCCAAGGATCGGGTGCTGCACGAAATTCACCCCTCCACTTT.

Written as DNA, the CDR3 is TGTGCCAGCGGAATGTTACAGGGGGCCGGTGGCTACACCTTC. This codes for CASGMLQGAGGYTF. J is TRBJ1-2 and V is TRBV7-2, with TRBD1 matching 9 bases. Per germline, CDR1 SGHTA and CDR2 FQGNSA. The length of the CDR3 is 14 residues. Trimming cost V 8 bases and J 7 bases; bases outside gene matches: 11.

The chain carries TRBV27 and TRBJ1-6, with unresolved D. Germline V CDR1 and CDR2: MNHEY, SMNVEV (reference sequence). CDR3 size: 12 residues. V gave up 3 bases and J gave up 7 bases, with 4 bases separating them. Here the CDR3 reads CASSFYNSPLHF. CDR3 in DNA: TGTGCCAGCAGTTTCTACAATTCACCCCTCCACTTT.

The chain is built from TRBV19 and TRBJ2-7, with 7 nucleotides matching TRBD1. From germline, CDR1 is LNHDA and CDR2 SQIVND (reference sequence). There are 16 residues in the CDR3. After removal of 5 bases from V and 2 bases from J, the junction contained 12 bases not matched to a gene. CDR3 amino acids: CASSVVPGQSPYEQYF. The DNA of the CDR3 is TGTGCCAGTAGTGTCGTCCCGGGACAGAGTCCCTACGAGCAGTACTTC.

A remark on this clone: At the DNA level, this CDR3 is encoded by other sequences in the same sample as well. The V gene is TRBV19, the J gene TRBJ2-1; perhaps TRBD1 as D (6 bases). Germline CDR1 LNHDA, CDR2 SQIVND (reference sequence). The CDR3 runs to 14 residues. Trimming left V 3 bases short and J 2 bases short, with 8 bases between. The CDR3 nucleotides are TGTGCCAGTAGTATGCAGGGGCCCTACAATGAGCAGTTCTTC. It encodes CASSMQGPYNEQFF. The full variable domain, with the rest looked up from reference TRBV19 and TRBJ2-1, is DGGITQSPKYLFRKEGQNVTLSCEQNLNHDAMYWYRQDPGQGLRLIYYSQIVNDFQKGDIAEGYSVSREKKESFPLTVTSAQKNPTAFYLCASSMQGPYNEQFFGPGTRLTVL.

V is TRBV2 and J is TRBJ2-4; a weak D match, TRBD2 (6 bases). From germline, CDR1 is SNHLY and CDR2 FYNNEI. V lost 4 bases, J lost 7 bases, and 32 bases lay in between. The CDR3 is 20 residues long. Written as DNA, the CDR3 is TGTGCCAGCAGTGGGGCAGAAGGGCTTGGAGCCGGGACTCCTGGGAACATTCAGTACTTC. It is translated as CASSGAEGLGAGTPGNIQYF. The variable domain in full, with the rest retrieved from reference TRBV2 and TRBJ2-4, is EPEVTQTPSHQVTQMGQEVILRCVPISNHLYFYWYRQILGQKVEFLVSFYNNEISEKSEIFDDQFSVERPDGSNFTLKIRSTKLEDSAMYFCASSGAEGLGAGTPGNIQYFGAGTRLSVL.

The chain recombines TRBV19 with TRBJ2-2; 8 nucleotides agree with TRBD2. CDR3 length: 15 residues. Germline V gene sequence: CDR1 LNHDA, CDR2 SQIVND (reference sequence). Germline trimming cut 6 bases from V and 6 bases from J; bases unmatched to any gene: 9. CDR3 in DNA: TGTGCCAGTAGAAGAGCGGGAGATCATGCCGGGGAGCTGTTTTTT. Its translation is CASRRAGDHAGELFF.

The V and J genes are TRBV3-1 (or the pseudogene TRBV3-2) and TRBJ2-1; TRBD2 matches 7 bases. CDR3 length equals 12 residues. Germline CDR1 reads LGHDT; CDR2 reads YNNKEL (reference sequence). The trim removed 2 bases at V and 15 bases at J, leaving 7 bases unmatched. The CDR3 loop reads CASSQWGGRMFF. The CDR3 DNA reads TGTGCCAGCAGCCAATGGGGCGGGAGAATGTTCTTC.

The chain uses TRBV5-4 and TRBJ1-4; D gene ambiguous. Germline V CDR1 and CDR2: SGHNT, YYREEE (reference sequence). The CDR3 is 13 amino acids. V lost 1 base and J 7 bases, leaving 8 bases between the germline ends. CDR3 sequence reads: CASSLWRGEKLFF. The CDR3 bases are TGTGCCAGCAGCTTGTGGCGAGGTGAAAAACTGTTTTTT.

The chain combines TRBV28 with TRBJ2-6; D is perhaps TRBD2 (6 bases). CDR1 is MDHEN and CDR2 is SYDVKM in the germline V gene. This CDR3 has 16 residues. The V and J ends lost 3 bases and 2 bases respectively, with 11 bases between them. The CDR3 reads CASSFAGSAGANVLTF. CDR3 bases: TGTGCCAGCAGTTTCGCGGGGTCGGCTGGGGCCAACGTCCTGACTTTC. The full variable domain, its missing parts supplied by reference TRBV28 and TRBJ2-6, is DVKVTQSSRYLVKRTGEKVFLECVQDMDHENMFWYRQDPGLGLRLIYFSYDVKMKEKGDIPEGYSVSREKKERFSLILESASTNQTSMYLCASSFAGSAGANVLTFGAGSRLTVL.

The chain carries TRBV6-2 or TRBV6-3 and TRBJ1-5; D gene uncertain. CDR3 size: 13 residues. Germline assignment: CDR1 MNHEY and CDR2 SVGEGT. V was shortened by 3 bases and J by 3 bases, with 6 bases between the two germline ends. DNA of the CDR3: TGTGCCAGCAGTTATCCCAACAATCAGCCCCAGCATTTT. Its protein is CASSYPNNQPQHF.

The rearrangement uses TRBV28 and TRBJ2-3; unclear D gene. The germline gives CDR1 MDHEN, CDR2 SYDVKM. The CDR3 is 12 residues long. Trimming removed 5 bases at V and 0 bases at J, with 3 bases between. The CDR3 reads CASSVSTDTQYF. The DNA for the CDR3 is TGTGCCAGCAGTGTAAGCACAGATACGCAGTATTTT.